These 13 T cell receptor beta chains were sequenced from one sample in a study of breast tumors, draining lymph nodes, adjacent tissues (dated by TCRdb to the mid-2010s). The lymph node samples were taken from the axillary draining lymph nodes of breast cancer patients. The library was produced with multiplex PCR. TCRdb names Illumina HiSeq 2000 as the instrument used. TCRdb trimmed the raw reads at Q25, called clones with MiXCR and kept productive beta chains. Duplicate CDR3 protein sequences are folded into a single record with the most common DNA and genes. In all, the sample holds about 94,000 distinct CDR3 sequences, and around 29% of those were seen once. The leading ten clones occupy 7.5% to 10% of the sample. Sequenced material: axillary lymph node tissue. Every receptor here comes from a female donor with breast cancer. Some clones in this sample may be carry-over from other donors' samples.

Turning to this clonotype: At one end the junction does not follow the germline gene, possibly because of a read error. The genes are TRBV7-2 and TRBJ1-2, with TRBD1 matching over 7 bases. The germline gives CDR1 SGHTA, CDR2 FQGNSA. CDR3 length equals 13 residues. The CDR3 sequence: CASSVTGAAGHTF. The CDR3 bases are TGTGCCAGCAGCGTAACAGGGGCTGCTGGCCACACCTTC.

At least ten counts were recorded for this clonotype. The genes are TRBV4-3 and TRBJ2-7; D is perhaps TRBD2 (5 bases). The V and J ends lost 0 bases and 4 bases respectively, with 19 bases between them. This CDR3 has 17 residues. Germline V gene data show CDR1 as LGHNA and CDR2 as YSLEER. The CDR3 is CASSQDSGIQTTYEQYF. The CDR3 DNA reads TGCGCCAGCAGCCAAGATTCGGGGATACAAACGACTTACGAGCAGTACTTC.

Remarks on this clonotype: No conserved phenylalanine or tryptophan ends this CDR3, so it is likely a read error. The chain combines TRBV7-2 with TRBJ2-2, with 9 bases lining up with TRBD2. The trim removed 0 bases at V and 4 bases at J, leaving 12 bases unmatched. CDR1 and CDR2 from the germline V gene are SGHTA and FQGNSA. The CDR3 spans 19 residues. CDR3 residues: CASSLALAGGGRGTGELFL. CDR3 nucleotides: TGTGCCAGCAGCTTAGCTTTAGCCGGCGGCGGGAGGGGCACCGGGGAGCTGTTTCTT.

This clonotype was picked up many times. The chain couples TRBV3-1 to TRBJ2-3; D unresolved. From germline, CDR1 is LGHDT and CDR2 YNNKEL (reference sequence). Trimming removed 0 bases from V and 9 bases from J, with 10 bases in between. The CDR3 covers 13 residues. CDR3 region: CASSQDRPGTQYF. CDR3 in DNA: TGTGCCAGCAGCCAAGATCGGCCAGGAACGCAGTATTTT.

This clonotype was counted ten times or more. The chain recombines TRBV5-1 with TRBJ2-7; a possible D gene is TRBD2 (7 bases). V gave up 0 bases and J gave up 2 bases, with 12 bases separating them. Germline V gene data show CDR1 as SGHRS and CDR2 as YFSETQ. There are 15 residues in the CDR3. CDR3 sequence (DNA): TGCGCCAGCAGCTTGGCCCAGGGGAGGGCCTACGAGCAGTACTTC. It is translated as CASSLAQGRAYEQYF. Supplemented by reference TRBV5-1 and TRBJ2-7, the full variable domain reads KAGVTQTPRYLIKTRGQQVTLSCSPISGHRSVSWYQQTPGQGLQFLFEYFSETQRNKGNFPGRFSGRQFSNSRSEMNVSTLELGDSALYLCASSLAQGRAYEQYFGPGTRLTVT.

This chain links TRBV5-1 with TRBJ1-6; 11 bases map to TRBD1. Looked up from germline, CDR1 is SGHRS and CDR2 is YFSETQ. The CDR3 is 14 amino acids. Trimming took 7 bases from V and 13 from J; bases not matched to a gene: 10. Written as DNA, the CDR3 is TGCGCCAGCGGTGAGGACAGGGGGCATGGCCCCCTCCACTTT. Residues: CASGEDRGHGPLHF.

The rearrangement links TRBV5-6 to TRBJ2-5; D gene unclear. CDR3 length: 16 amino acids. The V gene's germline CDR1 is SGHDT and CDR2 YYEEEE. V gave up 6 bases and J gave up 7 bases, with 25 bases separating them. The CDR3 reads CASTLTYERSRGTQYF. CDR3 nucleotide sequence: TGTGCCAGCACCTTAACCTACGAAAGATCTCGAGGGACCCAGTACTTC.

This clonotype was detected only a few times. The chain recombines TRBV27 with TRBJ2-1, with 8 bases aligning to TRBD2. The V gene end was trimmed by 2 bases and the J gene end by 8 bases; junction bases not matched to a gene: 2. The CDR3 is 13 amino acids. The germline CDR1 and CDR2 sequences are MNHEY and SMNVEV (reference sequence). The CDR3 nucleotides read TGTGCCAGCAGTTTAAGCGGGAGCTATGAGCAGTTCTTC. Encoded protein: CASSLSGSYEQFF.

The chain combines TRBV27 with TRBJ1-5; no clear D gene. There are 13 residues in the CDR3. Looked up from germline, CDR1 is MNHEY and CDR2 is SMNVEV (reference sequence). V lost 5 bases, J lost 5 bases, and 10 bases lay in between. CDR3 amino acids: CASSPVADQPQHF. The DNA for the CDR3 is TGTGCCAGCAGTCCCGTTGCGGATCAGCCCCAGCATTTT.

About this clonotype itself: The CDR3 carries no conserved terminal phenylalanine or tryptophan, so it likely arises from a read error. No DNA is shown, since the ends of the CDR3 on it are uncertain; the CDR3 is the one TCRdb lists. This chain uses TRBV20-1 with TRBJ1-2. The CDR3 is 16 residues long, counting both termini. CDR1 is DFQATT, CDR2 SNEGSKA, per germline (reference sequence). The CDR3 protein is CSASRGLAVLTMATQS.

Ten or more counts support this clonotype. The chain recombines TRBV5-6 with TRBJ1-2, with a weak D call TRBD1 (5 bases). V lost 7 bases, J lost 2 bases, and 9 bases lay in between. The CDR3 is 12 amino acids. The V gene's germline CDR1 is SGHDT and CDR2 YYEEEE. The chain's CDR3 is CASGAENYGYTF. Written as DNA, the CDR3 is TGTGCCAGCGGGGCGGAGAACTATGGCTACACCTTC. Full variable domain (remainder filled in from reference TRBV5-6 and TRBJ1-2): DAGVTQSPTHLIKTRGQQVTLRCSPKSGHDTVSWYQQALGQGPQFIFQYYEEEERQRGNFPDRFSGHQFPNYSSELNVNALLLGDSALYLCASGAENYGYTFGSGTRLTVV.

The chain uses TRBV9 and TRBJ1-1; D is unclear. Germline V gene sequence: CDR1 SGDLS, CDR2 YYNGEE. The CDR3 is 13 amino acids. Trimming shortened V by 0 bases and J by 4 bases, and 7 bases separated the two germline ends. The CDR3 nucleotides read TGTGCCAGCAGCGTAGAACTCCGCACTGAAGCTTTCTTT. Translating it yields CASSVELRTEAFF.

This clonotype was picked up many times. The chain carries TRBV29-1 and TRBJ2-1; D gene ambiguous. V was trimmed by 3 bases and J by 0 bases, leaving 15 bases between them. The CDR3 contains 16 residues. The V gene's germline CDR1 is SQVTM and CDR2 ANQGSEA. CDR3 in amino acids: CSVEVGQVVSYNEQFF. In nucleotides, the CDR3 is TGCAGCGTTGAGGTAGGGCAGGTAGTCTCCTACAATGAGCAGTTCTTC.